This record concerns one TCR beta chain sequence. Its antigen is undetermined. A clone one base away is much larger, so this may be a read error. Time point: persistent/refractory GD, antithyroid drugs over 5 years with positive TRAb. The TCR library was prepared using RNA isolated from PBMCs. The sample belongs to a study of regulatory T cells in long-lasting Graves disease. Findings and caveats of the study: Shared public clonotypes totalled approximately 3,000 in persistent patients, compared with 966 in new patients.

Construction of TCR beta libraries relied on iRepertoire HTBI primers and on Arm-PCR targeting CDR3 regions. Under the authors' procedure: Identified segments across samples numbered approximately 62 TRBV and over eleven TRBJ. TCRdb analysed the multiplex PCR reads with MiXCR anew, one entry per CDR3 protein. The authors' filters were not applied to this entry. The sample holds a few hundred thousand distinct CDR3 sequences, about 22% seen once. The sample here was peripheral blood mononuclear cells (PBMCs), taken when the disease was refractory, from a patient treated with antithyroid drugs. The TCR was taken from a female donor with Graves disease.

The CDR3 here is CASSPEHGSYSEQFF. The CDR3 DNA sequence: TGTGCCAGCAGCCCAGAACATGGGTCCTACAGTGAGCAGTTCTTC. This rearrangement joins TRBV11-2 to TRBJ2-1; no reliable D call. Looked up from germline, CDR1 is SGHAT and CDR2 is FQNNGV. The CDR3 has 15 residues.